Below are 24 T cell receptor beta chains sequenced from a single sample in a study of blood T cell repertoires in COVID-19. Method: immunoSEQ multiplex PCR; TCRdb's copy keeps in-frame clones and lacks some. This table has tens of thousands of clones, about 90% appearing once. Sequenced material: peripheral blood. The receptors here all came from a woman aged 80 or over with active or convalescent COVID-19.

The rearrangement joins TRBV7-2 to TRBJ1-1, with D perhaps TRBD1 (6 bases). The CDR3 extends over 14 amino acids. CDR1 SGHTA and CDR2 FQGNSA come from the germline V gene. V gave up 7 bases and J gave up 4 bases, with 16 bases separating them. CDR3 nucleotides: TGTGCCAGCAAAATAACAGGGCGTCGCACTGAAGCTTTCTTT. Its translation: CASKITGRRTEAFF.

The rearrangement joins TRBV5-1 to TRBJ2-3, with D possibly matching TRBD1 (5 bases). The CDR3 contains 14 residues. V was shortened by 0 bases and J by 9 bases, with 14 bases between the two germline ends. From germline, CDR1 is SGHRS and CDR2 YFSETQ. The CDR3 region is CASSLDQGPWTQYF. The CDR3 DNA is TGCGCCAGCAGCTTGGATCAGGGCCCTTGGACGCAGTATTTT.

This chain connects TRBV7-8 to TRBJ2-2; TRBD1 agrees at 10 bases. Per germline, CDR1 SGHVS and CDR2 FQNEAQ. This CDR3 is built from 17 residues. V lost 1 base, J lost 3 bases, and 5 bases stayed unmatched. The CDR3 here is CASSLVYGTGDTGELFF. Written as DNA, the CDR3 is TGTGCCAGCAGCTTAGTTTATGGGACAGGGGACACCGGGGAGCTGTTTTTT.

This CDR3 reads CASSGGFNGELFF. In DNA, the CDR3 is TGTGCCAGCAGCGGGGGCTTCAACGGGGAGCTGTTTTTT. The chain combines TRBV5-8 with TRBJ2-2, with a weak D call TRBD1 (6 bases). The V gene's germline CDR1 is SGHTS and CDR2 YDEGEE. There are 13 residues in the CDR3. V dropped 4 bases and J dropped 7 bases, with 11 bases sitting between them.

The J gene is TRBJ1-5, the V gene TRBV27, with TRBD1 matching 7 bases. V lost 6 bases and J lost 7; bases outside the gene matches: 6. In germline, CDR1 is MNHEY, CDR2 SMNVEV (reference sequence). The CDR3 extends over 13 amino acids. The CDR3 DNA reads TGTGCCAGCAGCCTCGACAGGGTGCAGCCCCAGCATTTT. Its protein is CASSLDRVQPQHF.

V is TRBV4-1 and J is TRBJ1-3; 10 bases map to TRBD1. Germline trimming cut 0 bases from V and 0 bases from J; bases unmatched to any gene: 8. The CDR3 runs 19 residues. Germline lookup yields CDR1 MGHRA and CDR2 YSYEKL. The CDR3 bases are TGCGCCAGCAGCCAAGATTCCGGGACAGGGGAATACTCTGGAAACACCATATATTTT. Amino acids: CASSQDSGTGEYSGNTIYF.

The rearrangement uses TRBV12-3 or TRBV12-4 and TRBJ2-1; D unresolved. The CDR3 totals 12 residues. The V end lost 5 bases, the J end lost 7 bases, and 9 bases lay between the germline ends. CDR3 nucleotide sequence: TGTGCCAGCAGTCTCCTACAGAATGAGCAGTTCTTC. Protein product: CASSLLQNEQFF.

The chain employs TRBV6-2 or TRBV6-3 and TRBJ2-7; the match to TRBD2 covers 7 bases. Looked up from germline, CDR1 is MNHEY and CDR2 is SVGEGT. This CDR3 has 18 residues. V was pared by 5 bases and J by 5 bases, with 21 bases of the junction left unmatched. CDR3 amino acids: CASSTLSLGAGVSDEQYF. DNA for the CDR3: TGTGCCAGCAGTACTCTATCGCTCGGGGCGGGAGTATCGGACGAGCAGTACTTC.

The genes are TRBV18 and TRBJ2-6; 7 bases fit TRBD1. This CDR3 comprises 17 residues. Trimming removed 5 bases from V and 4 bases from J; junction bases left unmatched: 11. Germline V gene data show CDR1 as KGHSH and CDR2 as LQKENI. The CDR3 sequence is CASSSTGTVNGANVLTF. CDR3 nucleotide sequence: TGTGCCAGCTCATCTACCGGGACAGTTAACGGGGCCAACGTCCTGACTTTC.

This rearrangement joins TRBV6-1 to TRBJ1-4; D might be TRBD1 (5 bases). V was cut by 2 bases and J by 2 bases, with 12 bases left in between. Per germline, CDR1 MNHNS and CDR2 SASEGT. The CDR3 consists of 16 residues. CDR3 in amino acids: CASSENQGWTNEKLFF. CDR3 nucleotides: TGTGCCAGCAGTGAAAATCAGGGATGGACTAATGAAAAACTGTTTTTT.

Note on this clone: Germline and junction disagree at one end, which may indicate a read error. The chain employs TRBV2 and TRBJ2-7; 9 bases map to TRBD1. Germline V gene sequence: CDR1 SNHLY, CDR2 FYNNEI. The CDR3 is 12 residues long. The DNA of the CDR3 is TGTGCCAGCAGTGAAGCCTTCCTGACAGGGGGCTTC. Its translation is CASSEAFLTGGF.

The gene calls are TRBV28 and TRBJ2-4; unclear D gene. The germline CDR1 and CDR2 sequences are MDHEN and SYDVKM. CDR3 size: 11 residues. The germline V and J ends were trimmed by 2 bases and 8 bases, with 4 bases remaining between them. The chain's CDR3 is CASSLTDIQYF. The CDR3 coding sequence is TGTGCCAGCAGTTTAACGGACATTCAGTACTTC.

The chain joins TRBV7-2 to TRBJ2-5, with unresolved D. Trimming took off 5 bases at V and 4 bases at J, with 11 bases between the two ends. The CDR3 has 13 residues. Germline V gene lookup returns CDR1 SGHTA and CDR2 FQGNSA. This CDR3 reads CASSPVSTETQYF. The CDR3 DNA sequence: TGTGCCAGCAGCCCAGTATCAACAGAGACCCAGTACTTC.

The CDR3 here is CSVEGLVVGGQLETQYF. The CDR3, as DNA: TGCAGCGTTGAAGGCCTTGTTGTGGGAGGGCAGCTAGAGACCCAGTACTTC. The chain is built from TRBV29-1 and TRBJ2-5, with 7 bases fitting TRBD2. CDR1 is SQVTM and CDR2 is ANQGSEA in the germline V gene. The V segment lost 1 base and the J segment 4 bases; nucleotides outside the gene matches: 15. The CDR3 consists of 17 residues.

The chain has TRBV6-5 and TRBJ2-1, with 12 nucleotides matching TRBD2. CDR3 length equals 16 residues. The ends lost 4 bases at V and 4 bases at J; junction bases unmatched: 5. Germline CDR1 is MNHEY and CDR2 is SVGAGI. CDR3 in amino acids: CASSLVLAGGYNEQFF. The CDR3 DNA sequence: TGTGCCAGCAGTTTAGTCCTAGCGGGAGGGTACAATGAGCAGTTCTTC.

The chain recombines TRBV7-2 with TRBJ2-1; tentatively, D is TRBD2 (6 bases). In germline, CDR1 is SGHTA, CDR2 FQGNSA. The CDR3 is 13 amino acids. V lost 4 bases, J lost 10 bases, and 14 bases lay in between. CDR3 bases: TGTGCCAGCAGCTCCCGGGACTCAGGGGAGCAGTTCTTC. This translates into CASSSRDSGEQFF.

The V call is TRBV6-4, the J call TRBJ2-3, with D possibly TRBD1 on 5 matching bases. The CDR3 spans 15 residues. V shed 3 bases and J shed 0 bases, with 10 bases lying between them. The germline V gene encodes CDR1 MRHNA and CDR2 SNTAGT. CDR3 nucleotide sequence: TGTGCCAGCAGTGAGGGGCTAGGAAGCACAGATACGCAGTATTTT. Encoded protein: CASSEGLGSTDTQYF.

V and J are TRBV28 and TRBJ1-3; TRBD1 matches at 11 bases. There are 15 residues in the CDR3. The germline CDR1 and CDR2 sequences are MDHEN and SYDVKM. V lost 1 base to trimming and J lost 9 bases; unmatched junction nucleotides: 5. CDR3 loop: CASSLSGQGGGTIYF. As DNA, the CDR3 is TGTGCCAGCAGTTTATCGGGACAGGGGGGAGGCACCATATATTTT.

The chain combines TRBV28 with TRBJ2-1, with TRBD2 matching over 8 bases. Trimming removed 7 bases from V and 1 base from J; junction bases left unmatched: 12. Per the germline V gene, CDR1 is MDHEN and CDR2 is SYDVKM. This CDR3 region has 17 residues. The CDR3, as DNA: TGTGCCAGCATCACCGGGGGGGCGATCGGGTCCTACAATGAGCAGTTCTTC. Amino acid sequence: CASITGGAIGSYNEQFF.

This chain links TRBV5-1 with TRBJ2-1, with 10 nucleotides matching TRBD1. The J segment lost 5 bases and the V segment lost 8 bases, leaving 7 bases of the junction unmatched. This CDR3 comprises 14 residues. The germline V gene encodes CDR1 SGHRS and CDR2 YFSETQ. In DNA, the CDR3 is TGCGCCAGTCGTAGCGGGACAGGGGACAATGAGCAGTTCTTC. It codes for CASRSGTGDNEQFF.

This clone has more than one count but fewer than ten. This chain links TRBV7-3 with TRBJ2-2; no firm D call. The germline V gene encodes CDR1 SGHTA and CDR2 FQGTGA. This CDR3 has 13 amino acids. Trimming cost V 5 bases and J 7 bases, with 11 bases left between them. For the CDR3, the DNA is TGTGCCAGCAGCCCATCAGTTGGCGGGGAGCTGTTTTTT. Residues: CASSPSVGGELFF.

This rearrangement joins TRBV7-2 to TRBJ2-2; maybe TRBD1 (5 bases). The CDR3 covers 14 residues. Germline-derived CDR1 and CDR2 are SGHTA and FQGNSA. V was clipped by 2 bases and J by 6 bases, with 10 bases between them. CDR3 nucleotides: TGTGCCAGCAGCTTAATGTCACAGGCCGGGGAGCTGTTTTTT. This codes for CASSLMSQAGELFF.

The V and J genes are TRBV6-5 and TRBJ1-5; maybe TRBD1 (5 bases). Germline-derived CDR1 and CDR2 are MNHEY and SVGAGI. Trimming shortened V by 6 bases and J by 2 bases, and 14 bases separated the two germline ends. The CDR3 covers 15 residues. CDR3 in DNA: TGTGCCAGCAGATGGGGCGGCGATGGCAATCAGCCCCAGCATTTT. Residues: CASRWGGDGNQPQHF.

This clone was recorded a few times. The V call is TRBV13, the J call TRBJ1-1; TRBD1 might be the D (5 bases). This CDR3 has 17 residues. Germline lookup yields CDR1 PRHDT and CDR2 FYEKMQ (reference sequence). The V end lost 7 bases, the J end lost 7 bases, and 28 bases lay between the germline ends. CDR3 loop: CASIPTGQEGMSGEAFF. CDR3 nucleotides: TGTGCCAGCATCCCTACCGGGCAGGAGGGGATGAGTGGTGAAGCTTTCTTT.